Listed below are T cell receptor beta chains from one sample, sequenced in a study of blood T cells in healthy people across ages. A single record per CDR3 protein comes from TCRdb applying MiXCR to the 5' RACE reads. The sample has 450,000 to 650,000 distinct CDR3 sequences, under 30% seen once; the top ten hold 8.5% to 9.5%. These data also featured in a second study, about T cells of mothers and their children.

Sequenced input: blood. The receptors here all came from a boy aged 5-17 years in good health. The CDR3 runs from the conserved cysteine through the conserved F or W.

V	length	J	CDR3
TRBV6-5	13	.	CASTQRGAYEQFF
TRBV12-3/TRBV12-4	14	TRBJ2-3	CASSDRGSSDTQYF
TRBV4-3	15	TRBJ1-1	CASSQSWDSNTEAFF
TRBV10-2	13	TRBJ2-5	CASSESALGTQYF
TRBV6-2/TRBV6-3	12	TRBJ2-5	CASSWESREQYF
TRBV19	15	TRBJ2-3	CASSPKREFRDTQYF
TRBV28	12	TRBJ1-1	CASSFFDTEAFF
TRBV7-2	14	.	CASSFTGFPNEQFF
TRBV7-8	18	TRBJ1-4	CASSSKGGTGLGHEKLFF
TRBV11-2	14	TRBJ1-2	CASSAGWGDYGYTF
TRBV28	16	TRBJ1-1	CASSLPDEALNTEAFF
TRBV20-1	16	TRBJ1-3	CSARDRGQGVRNTIYF
TRBV3-1	12	TRBJ2-4	CASSPLGNIQYF
TRBV28	15	TRBJ1-5	CASSFPGRGNQPQHF
TRBV25-1	13	TRBJ1-1	CASREPATAEAFF
TRBV4-3	15	TRBJ1-4	CASSQDSGVNEKLFF
TRBV20-1	13	TRBJ2-5	CSARISGTETQYF
TRBV4-1	19	TRBJ2-2	CASSQDWVPLAGDTGELFF
TRBV29-1	11	TRBJ1-2	CSVVGAGGYTF
TRBV14	14	TRBJ1-2	CASSPRRQSYGYTF
TRBV5-4	15	TRBJ2-4	CASSPAAGAKNTQYF
TRBV7-2	14	TRBJ1-4	CASSADRGSEKLFF
TRBV28	18	TRBJ2-5	CASSHGLAGGITQETQYF
TRBV28	12	TRBJ2-7	CASSLSELGQYF
TRBV28	14	TRBJ2-7	CASSPWTETYEQYF
TRBV29-1	13	.	CSVDLAGDNEQFF
TRBV10-3	13	TRBJ2-1	CAISDTNYNEQFF
TRBV7-2	15	TRBJ2-5	CASSSLSGGQETQYF
TRBV27	16	TRBJ2-5	CASKGTSGSMDLTQYF
TRBV24-1	12	TRBJ1-2	CATSEGDYGYTF
TRBV10-3	13	TRBJ2-5	CAISAGAGETQYF